The next 25 T cell receptor beta chains were all read from a single sample in a study of technical replicates of blood from several donors. Repertoires were generated with immunoSEQ multiplex PCR, while TCRdb's copy carries only in-frame clones and drops some. Of around 12,000 clones listed, under 85% are singletons. Sequenced sample: PBMCs. These receptors were collected from a human donor in good health.

The rearrangement uses TRBV4-1 and TRBJ1-3; 9 bases align to TRBD1. This CDR3 contains 18 residues. V dropped 0 bases and J dropped 4; count of bases not matched to a gene: 10. Germline CDR1 and CDR2: MGHRA and YSYEKL. The DNA of the CDR3 is TGCGCCAGCAGCCAAGATCTTGGGTACAGGGGGCCAGGAAACACCATATATTTT. Protein: CASSQDLGYRGPGNTIYF.

This rearrangement joins TRBV19 to TRBJ1-5; D gene ambiguous. Trimming removed 3 bases at V and 2 bases at J, with 14 bases between. The CDR3 covers 16 residues. Germline lookup yields CDR1 LNHDA and CDR2 SQIVND (reference sequence). The CDR3 sequence: CASSMKGWGGNQPQHF. The CDR3, as DNA: TGTGCCAGTAGTATGAAGGGTTGGGGAGGCAATCAGCCCCAGCATTTT. Combining the CDR3 with reference TRBV19 and TRBJ1-5 gives the whole variable domain DGGITQSPKYLFRKEGQNVTLSCEQNLNHDAMYWYRQDPGQGLRLIYYSQIVNDFQKGDIAEGYSVSREKKESFPLTVTSAQKNPTAFYLCASSMKGWGGNQPQHFGDGTRLSIL.

This clone has a handful of counts. The chain couples TRBV11-1 to TRBJ1-2; weak D call: TRBD1 (6 bases). The CDR3 spans 15 residues. Trimming removed 4 bases at V and 9 bases at J, with 21 bases between. The germline CDR1 and CDR2 sequences are SGHAT and FQDESV (reference sequence). The CDR3 region has the DNA TGTGCCAGCAGCTACGGGCAGGGGCCTCTCGATCGCTACACCTTC. Translating it yields CASSYGQGPLDRYTF.

This sequence joins TRBV12-5 and TRBJ2-7, with TRBD1 as a possible D gene (6 bases). CDR1 is LGHNT, CDR2 FRNRAP, per germline. The V gene lost 9 bases and the J gene lost 3 bases, with 15 bases spanning the gap. The CDR3 loop spans 13 amino acids. The CDR3 region has the DNA TGTGCTAGAGAGAGGACAGCAAGCTACGAGCAGTACTTC. The encoded protein is CARERTASYEQYF. Drawing the rest from reference TRBV12-5 and TRBJ2-7, the complete variable domain is DARVTQTPRHKVTEMGQEVTMRCQPILGHNTVFWYRQTMMQGLELLAYFRNRAPLDDSGMPKDRFSAEMPDATLATLKIQPSEPRDSAVYFCARERTASYEQYFGPGTRLTVT.

This clone was counted a few times. The chain joins TRBV5-1 to TRBJ1-2, with 10 bases fitting TRBD1. The germline gives CDR1 SGHRS, CDR2 YFSETQ. The CDR3 is 15 amino acids. The trim removed 4 bases at V and 7 bases at J, leaving 10 bases unmatched. The CDR3 DNA sequence: TGCGCCAGCAGCGGGTCTGGACAGGGGGGAAGTGGCTACACCTTC. Amino acid sequence: CASSGSGQGGSGYTF.

The rearrangement joins TRBV5-8 to TRBJ2-3; perhaps TRBD1 as D (8 bases). The germline V gene encodes CDR1 SGHTS and CDR2 YDEGEE. Trimming took 4 bases from V and 4 from J, leaving 16 bases between them. The CDR3 covers 15 residues. CDR3 DNA: TGTGCCAGCAGCCAAGCGGGACAGGCCTCAGATACGCAGTATTTT. Translated: CASSQAGQASDTQYF.

This clone appeared once. The chain recombines TRBV29-1 with TRBJ1-1, with a possible D match to TRBD1 (5 bases). The V end lost 5 bases, the J end lost 3 bases, and 10 bases lay between the germline ends. Germline values: CDR1 SQVTM, CDR2 ANQGSEA. This CDR3 comprises 12 residues. The DNA of the CDR3 is TGCAGCGTTTGGGGGGAGGACACTGAAGCTTTCTTT. This translates into CSVWGEDTEAFF.

The chain uses TRBV2 and TRBJ1-2; TRBD1 might be the D (5 bases). Germline CDR1 is SNHLY and CDR2 is FYNNEI. The V end lost 3 bases, the J end lost 3 bases, and 11 bases lay between the germline ends. The CDR3 is made up of 14 amino acids. The CDR3 region is CASSEFGGDYGYTF. The CDR3 DNA sequence: TGTGCCAGCAGTGAGTTCGGGGGTGACTATGGCTACACCTTC.

The rearrangement uses TRBV27 and TRBJ2-3, with 9 bases fitting TRBD2. V was clipped by 0 bases and J by 6 bases; unmatched bases: 7. This CDR3 is built from 16 residues. Germline loops: CDR1 MNHEY, CDR2 SMNVEV (reference sequence). The CDR3 reads CASSLSWLAGSDTQYF. The CDR3 DNA sequence: TGTGCCAGCAGTTTATCATGGCTAGCGGGATCGGATACGCAGTATTTT.

The rearrangement joins TRBV5-6 to TRBJ1-5, with TRBD1 identical over 9 bases. The V gene's germline CDR1 is SGHDT and CDR2 YYEEEE. This CDR3 has 14 residues. The junction had 3 bases not matched to a gene; V was cut back by 4 bases and J by 4 bases. The DNA of the CDR3 is TGTGCCAGCAGCCCTGGGACAGGGAATCAGCCCCAGCATTTT. Translated, it gives CASSPGTGNQPQHF.

The J gene is TRBJ2-5, the V gene TRBV28; 7 bases align to TRBD1. CDR3 length: 14 amino acids. Germline trimming cut 9 bases from V and 2 bases from J; bases unmatched to any gene: 9. CDR1 is MDHEN and CDR2 is SYDVKM in the germline V gene. The CDR3 nucleotides are TGTGCCAGTAGCATCGGGACAGCTCAAGAGACCCAGTACTTC. Amino acid sequence: CASSIGTAQETQYF.

This clone was counted once. The chain is built from TRBV18 and TRBJ2-1, with TRBD2 as a possible D gene (6 bases). CDR3 size: 15 residues. V lost 3 bases, J lost 5 bases, and 14 bases lay in between. CDR1 and CDR2 from the germline V gene are KGHSH and LQKENI. The CDR3 reads CASSPPSGVNNEQFF. The CDR3 DNA reads as TGTGCCAGCTCACCGCCGTCGGGAGTTAACAATGAGCAGTTCTTC.

The chain links TRBV2 to TRBJ2-7; no definite D call. This CDR3 is 13 amino acids long. The V and J ends lost 7 bases and 4 bases respectively, with 14 bases between them. Germline V gene sequence: CDR1 SNHLY, CDR2 FYNNEI. The CDR3 DNA reads TGTGCCAGCACCCCCGGAGTTAGGTACGAGCAGTACTTC. Protein sequence: CASTPGVRYEQYF.

This clone occurred once. The chain joins TRBV19 to TRBJ2-2; TRBD2 matches 13 bases. This CDR3 has 16 amino acids. V shed 6 bases, J shed 7 bases, and the junction held 8 bases outside the gene matches. Per germline, CDR1 LNHDA and CDR2 SQIVND (reference sequence). The CDR3 DNA reads TGTGCCAGTAGACCCCCACTAGCGGGAGGGCACGGGGAGCTGTTTTTT. It specifies CASRPPLAGGHGELFF.

The rearrangement links TRBV7-2 to TRBJ2-7, with D possibly being TRBD2 (5 bases). Trimming left V 7 bases short and J 4 bases short, with 8 bases between. Germline-derived CDR1 and CDR2 are SGHTA and FQGNSA. This CDR3 has 11 residues. CDR3 sequence (DNA): TGTGCCAGCAACCGAGGGTACGAGCAGTACTTC. Its translation is CASNRGYEQYF.

In its sample, this clone was seen once. The DNA for the CDR3 is TGTGCCAGCAGGGGAGGACGGAACGCCTACGAGCAGTACTTC. Encoded protein: CASRGGRNAYEQYF. The chain employs TRBV6-1 and TRBJ2-7; the D gene is possibly TRBD2 (6 bases). Between the trimmed V and J ends, which lost 6 bases and 2 bases, there was a span of 14 bases. The CDR3 extends over 14 amino acids. Germline CDR1 reads MNHNS; CDR2 reads SASEGT.

A note on this clone: The junction differs from germline at one of its ends, possibly a read error. The chain carries TRBV7-9 and TRBJ2-1, with TRBD2 as a possible D gene (6 bases). Germline V gives CDR1 SEHNR, CDR2 FQNEAQ (reference sequence). CDR3 length equals 15 residues. The CDR3 sequence is CASSLAPSSYNEQFF. The CDR3 coding sequence is TGTGCCAGCAGCCTAGCGCCTAGCTCCTACAATGAGCAGTTCTTC.

This rearrangement joins TRBV27 to TRBJ2-1, with 11 positions matching TRBD1. V gave up 5 bases and J gave up 6 bases; unmatched junction bases: 6. Looked up from germline, CDR1 is MNHEY and CDR2 is SMNVEV (reference sequence). This CDR3 comprises 15 residues. The CDR3 nucleotides read TGTGCCAGCAGTACCGGGACAGGGGGTTTCAATGAGCAGTTCTTC. It is translated as CASSTGTGGFNEQFF.

The CDR3 region is CSARLWDRNTGELFF. Written as DNA, the CDR3 is TGCAGCGCTAGACTTTGGGACAGAAACACCGGGGAGCTGTTTTTT. V gene TRBV29-1 combines with J gene TRBJ2-2; 7 bases are shared with TRBD1. CDR1 is SQVTM, CDR2 ANQGSEA, per germline. The CDR3 covers 15 residues. V shed 7 bases and J 2 bases; nucleotides not matched to a gene: 10.

This chain links TRBV5-6 with TRBJ2-1; unclear D gene. V was clipped by 2 bases and J by 6 bases, with 9 bases between them. The CDR3 covers 13 residues. From germline, CDR1 is SGHDT and CDR2 YYEEEE. The CDR3 DNA follows: TGTGCCAGCAGCTTATTGGCAGTCAATGAGCAGTTCTTC. This sequence encodes CASSLLAVNEQFF.

The rearrangement links TRBV5-1 to TRBJ2-7; 8 bases are shared with TRBD2. The J segment lost 3 bases and the V segment lost 6 bases, leaving 8 bases of the junction unmatched. This CDR3 has 14 amino acids. The germline gives CDR1 SGHRS, CDR2 YFSETQ. CDR3 coding DNA: TGCGCCAGCACCACGGCCGGGACTAGCTACGAGCAGTACTTC. It codes for CASTTAGTSYEQYF.

V usage is TRBV10-1 and J usage is TRBJ2-7, with TRBD1 matching 7 bases. This CDR3 contains 13 residues. Germline CDR1 is WNHNN and CDR2 is SYGVQD (reference sequence). With V trimmed by 6 bases and J by 3 bases, 5 bases remained unmatched. CDR3 nucleotides: TGCGCCAGCAGCGCGACAGGGCTCTACGAGCAGTACTTC. It is translated as CASSATGLYEQYF.

The chain recombines TRBV5-1 with TRBJ2-3, with 9 bases matching TRBD2. Germline loops: CDR1 SGHRS, CDR2 YFSETQ. V lost 4 bases and J lost 0; bases outside the gene matches: 9. The CDR3 has 17 residues. CDR3 nucleotides: TGCGCCAGCAGCAAGGAGGGGCGGGAGGGAAGCACAGATACGCAGTATTTT. Protein sequence: CASSKEGREGSTDTQYF.

This chain links TRBV10-3 with TRBJ1-3; 8 bases fit TRBD1. After removal of 5 bases from V and 1 base from J, the junction contained 4 bases not matched to a gene. The CDR3 loop spans 15 amino acids. Germline CDR1 reads ENHRY; CDR2 reads SYGVKD. The CDR3 reads CAISQDRGSGNTIYF. The CDR3 bases are TGTGCCATCAGTCAAGACAGGGGTTCTGGAAACACCATATATTTT.

The V call is TRBV28, the J call TRBJ1-2, with 9 bases lining up with TRBD1. Looked up from germline, CDR1 is MDHEN and CDR2 is SYDVKM. The CDR3 has 14 residues. After removal of 4 bases from V and 4 bases from J, the junction contained 4 bases not matched to a gene. Here the CDR3 reads CASSSGQGTYGYTF. The CDR3 DNA sequence: TGTGCCAGCAGTTCCGGACAGGGGACCTATGGCTACACCTTC.